This T cell receptor (beta chain) is from a study of cytomegalovirus exposure and HLA in healthy donors. Study observations and caveats: Earlier analysis looked at TCR beta V segments, and most were productive about 87% or about 30% of the time.

The PCR was carried out with 60 Vbeta primers and 13 Jbeta primers. Sequencing used immunoSEQ multiplex PCR; TCRdb keeps in-frame clones, though not all of them. The profile shows 200,000 or so clones, 70% to 80% of them singletons. A note on this clone: The antigen remains undetermined.

Germline V gene lookup returns CDR1 MDHEN and CDR2 SYDVKM. The CDR3 is 13 residues long. V was pared by 7 bases and J by 5 bases, with 8 bases of the junction left unmatched. V is TRBV28 and J is TRBJ2-7, with 7 bases that match TRBD1. The TCR sequence derives from a woman between 25 and 40 years old in good health and CMV-seropositive. The sequenced sample was PBMCs. The CDR3 DNA sequence: TGTGCCAGCATTCGACAGGGCTGGAACGAGCAGTACTTC. Residues: CASIRQGWNEQYF.